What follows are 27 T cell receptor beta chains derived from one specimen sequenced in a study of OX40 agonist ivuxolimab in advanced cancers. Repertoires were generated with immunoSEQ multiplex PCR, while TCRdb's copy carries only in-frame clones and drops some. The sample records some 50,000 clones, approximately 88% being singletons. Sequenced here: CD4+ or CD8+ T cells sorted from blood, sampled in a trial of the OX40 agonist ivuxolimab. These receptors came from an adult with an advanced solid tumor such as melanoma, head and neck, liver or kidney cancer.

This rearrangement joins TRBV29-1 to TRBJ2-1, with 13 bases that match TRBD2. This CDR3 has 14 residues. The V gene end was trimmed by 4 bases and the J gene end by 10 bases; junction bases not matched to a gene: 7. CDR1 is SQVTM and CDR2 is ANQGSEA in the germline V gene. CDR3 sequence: CSVVRTSGSKEQFF. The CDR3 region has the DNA TGCAGCGTTGTCAGGACTAGCGGGAGCAAAGAGCAGTTCTTC.

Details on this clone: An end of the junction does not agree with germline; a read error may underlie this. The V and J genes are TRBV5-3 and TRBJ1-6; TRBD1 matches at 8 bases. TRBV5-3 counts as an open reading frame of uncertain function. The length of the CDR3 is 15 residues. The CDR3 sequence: CASSLDTGGYAPLHF. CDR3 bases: TGTGCCAGCAGCTTGGATACAGGGGGTTATGCACCCCTCCACTTT.

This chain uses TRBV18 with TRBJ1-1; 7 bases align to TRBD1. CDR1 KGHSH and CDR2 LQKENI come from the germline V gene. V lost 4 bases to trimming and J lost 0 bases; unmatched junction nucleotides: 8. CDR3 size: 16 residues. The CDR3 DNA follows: TGTGCCAGCTCACGATCTTCCGGGACAGTGAACACTGAAGCTTTCTTT. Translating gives CASSRSSGTVNTEAFF.

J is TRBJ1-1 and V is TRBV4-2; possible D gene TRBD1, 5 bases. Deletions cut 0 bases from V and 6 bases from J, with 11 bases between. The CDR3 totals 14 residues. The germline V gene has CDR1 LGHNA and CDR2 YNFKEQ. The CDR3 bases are TGTGCCAGCAGCCAAGAAAGTCAGGGAGCTGAAGCTTTCTTT. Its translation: CASSQESQGAEAFF.

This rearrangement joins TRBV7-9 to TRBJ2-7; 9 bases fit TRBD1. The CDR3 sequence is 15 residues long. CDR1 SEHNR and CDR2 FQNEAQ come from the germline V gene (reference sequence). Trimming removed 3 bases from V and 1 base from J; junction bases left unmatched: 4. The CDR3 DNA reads TGTGCCAGCAGCTTGGACGGGACAGGGTCCTACGAGCAGTACTTC. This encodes CASSLDGTGSYEQYF. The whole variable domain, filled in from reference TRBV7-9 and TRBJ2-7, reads DTGVSQNPRHKITKRGQNVTFRCDPISEHNRLYWYRQTLGQGPEFLTYFQNEAQLEKSRLLSDRFSAERPKGSFSTLEIQRTEQGDSAMYLCASSLDGTGSYEQYFGPGTRLTVT.

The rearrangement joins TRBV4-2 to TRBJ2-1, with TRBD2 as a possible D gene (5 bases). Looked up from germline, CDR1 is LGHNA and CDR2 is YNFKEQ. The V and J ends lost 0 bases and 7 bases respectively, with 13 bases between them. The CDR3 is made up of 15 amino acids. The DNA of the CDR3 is TGTGCCAGCAGCCAAGAAAGCCAAACGGGGAATGAGCAGTTCTTC. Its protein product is CASSQESQTGNEQFF.

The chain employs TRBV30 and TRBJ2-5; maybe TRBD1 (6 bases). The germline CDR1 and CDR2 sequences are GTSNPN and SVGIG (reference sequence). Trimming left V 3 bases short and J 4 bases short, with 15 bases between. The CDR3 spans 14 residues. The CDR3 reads CAWSRQGLGETQYF. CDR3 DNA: TGTGCCTGGAGCCGGCAGGGGTTAGGAGAGACCCAGTACTTC. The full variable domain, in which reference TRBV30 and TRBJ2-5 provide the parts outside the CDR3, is SQTIHQWPATLVQPVGSPLSLECTVEGTSNPNLYWYRQAAGRGLQLLFYSVGIGQISSEVPQNLSASRPQDRQFILSSKKLLLSDSGFYLCAWSRQGLGETQYFGPGTRLLVL.

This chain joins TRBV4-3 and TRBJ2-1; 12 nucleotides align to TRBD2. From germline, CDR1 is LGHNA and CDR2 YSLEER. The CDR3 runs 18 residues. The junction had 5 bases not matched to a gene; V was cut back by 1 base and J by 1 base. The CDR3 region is CASSQVLAGGPSYNEQFF. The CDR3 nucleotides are TGCGCCAGCAGCCAAGTTCTAGCGGGGGGGCCTTCCTACAATGAGCAGTTCTTC.

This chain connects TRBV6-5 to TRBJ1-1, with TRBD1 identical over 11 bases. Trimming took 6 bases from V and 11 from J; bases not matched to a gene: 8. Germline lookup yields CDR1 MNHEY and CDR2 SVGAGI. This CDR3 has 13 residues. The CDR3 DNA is TGTGCCAGCAGAGGACAGGGGGCAATTAGGGCTTTCTTT. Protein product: CASRGQGAIRAFF.

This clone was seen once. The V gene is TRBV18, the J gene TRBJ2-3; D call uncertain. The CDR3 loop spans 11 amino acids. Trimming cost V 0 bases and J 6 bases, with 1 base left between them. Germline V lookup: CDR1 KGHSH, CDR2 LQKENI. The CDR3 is CASSPPDTQYF. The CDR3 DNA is TGTGCCAGCTCACCACCGGATACGCAGTATTTT.

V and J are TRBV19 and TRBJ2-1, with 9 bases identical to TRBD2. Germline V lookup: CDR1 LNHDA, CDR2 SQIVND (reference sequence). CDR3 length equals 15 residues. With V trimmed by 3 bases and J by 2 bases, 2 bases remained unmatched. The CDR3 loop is CASSMGGRAYNEQFF. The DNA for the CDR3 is TGTGCCAGTAGTATGGGCGGGAGGGCCTACAATGAGCAGTTCTTC.

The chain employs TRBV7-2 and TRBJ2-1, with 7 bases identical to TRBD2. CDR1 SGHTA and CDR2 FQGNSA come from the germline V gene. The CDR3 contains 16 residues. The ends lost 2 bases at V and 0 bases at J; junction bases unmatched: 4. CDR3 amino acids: CASSLLAVSSYNEQFF. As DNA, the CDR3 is TGTGCCAGCAGCTTACTAGCGGTTAGCTCCTACAATGAGCAGTTCTTC.

CDR3 in amino acids: CASSLVGTGELFF. As DNA, the CDR3 is TGCGCCAGCAGCTTGGTAGGAACCGGGGAGCTGTTTTTT. The V and J genes are TRBV5-1 and TRBJ2-2; D not certain. The CDR3 extends over 13 amino acids. V was pared by 0 bases and J by 5 bases, with 5 bases between. CDR1 and CDR2 from the germline V gene are SGHRS and YFSETQ.

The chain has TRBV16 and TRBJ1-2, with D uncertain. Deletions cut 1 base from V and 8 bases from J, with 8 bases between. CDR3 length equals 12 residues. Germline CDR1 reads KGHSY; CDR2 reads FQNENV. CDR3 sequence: CASSQFLGGYTF. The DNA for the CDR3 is TGTGCCAGCAGCCAATTCTTGGGGGGCTACACCTTC.

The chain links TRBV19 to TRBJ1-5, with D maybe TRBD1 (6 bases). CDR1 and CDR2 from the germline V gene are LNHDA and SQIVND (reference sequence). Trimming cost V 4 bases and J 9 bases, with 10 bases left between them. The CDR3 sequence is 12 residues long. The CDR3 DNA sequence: TGTGCCAGTAGTAAACAGGGTGGGCCCCAGCATTTT. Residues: CASSKQGGPQHF.

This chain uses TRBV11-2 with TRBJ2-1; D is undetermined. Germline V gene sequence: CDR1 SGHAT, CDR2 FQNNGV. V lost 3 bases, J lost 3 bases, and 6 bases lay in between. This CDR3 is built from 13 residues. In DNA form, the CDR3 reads TGTGCCAGCAGCTTTCTACTCTACAATGAGCAGTTCTTC. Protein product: CASSFLLYNEQFF. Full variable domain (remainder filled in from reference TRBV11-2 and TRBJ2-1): EAGVAQSPRYKIIEKRQSVAFWCNPISGHATLYWYQQILGQGPKLLIQFQNNGVVDDSQLPKDRFSAERLKGVDSTLKIQPAKLEDSAVYLCASSFLLYNEQFFGPGTRLTVL.

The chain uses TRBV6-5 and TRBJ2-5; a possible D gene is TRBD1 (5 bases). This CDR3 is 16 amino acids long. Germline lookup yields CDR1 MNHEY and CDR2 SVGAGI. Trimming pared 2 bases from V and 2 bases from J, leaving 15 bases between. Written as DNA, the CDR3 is TGTGCCAGCAGTTACGCTGCGTTCAGGGATCAAGAGACCCAGTACTTC. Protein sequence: CASSYAAFRDQETQYF.

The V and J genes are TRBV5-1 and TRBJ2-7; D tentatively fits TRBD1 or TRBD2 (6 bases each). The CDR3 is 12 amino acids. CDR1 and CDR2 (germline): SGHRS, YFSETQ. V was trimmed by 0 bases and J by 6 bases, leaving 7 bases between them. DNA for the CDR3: TGCGCCAGCAGCTTGGAGGGGGGCGAGCAGTACTTC. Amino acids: CASSLEGGEQYF. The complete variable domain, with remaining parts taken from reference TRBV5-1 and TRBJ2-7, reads KAGVTQTPRYLIKTRGQQVTLSCSPISGHRSVSWYQQTPGQGLQFLFEYFSETQRNKGNFPGRFSGRQFSNSRSEMNVSTLELGDSALYLCASSLEGGEQYFGPGTRLTVT.

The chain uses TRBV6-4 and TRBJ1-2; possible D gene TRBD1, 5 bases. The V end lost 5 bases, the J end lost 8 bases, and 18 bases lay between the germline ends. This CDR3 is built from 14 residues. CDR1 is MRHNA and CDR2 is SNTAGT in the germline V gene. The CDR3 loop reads CASSYTGGRAGYTF. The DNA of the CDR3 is TGTGCCAGCAGTTACACCGGGGGACGGGCCGGCTACACCTTC.

In DNA, the CDR3 is TGTGCCAGCAGCTTCCCGGACAGGGGTGTCAGGGAGACCCAGTACTTC. Its protein product is CASSFPDRGVRETQYF. J is TRBJ2-5 and V is TRBV11-3; 9 nucleotides align to TRBD1. V was pared by 3 bases and J by 5 bases, with 10 bases of the junction left unmatched. The CDR3 loop spans 16 amino acids. The germline V gene has CDR1 SGHNT and CDR2 YENEEA.

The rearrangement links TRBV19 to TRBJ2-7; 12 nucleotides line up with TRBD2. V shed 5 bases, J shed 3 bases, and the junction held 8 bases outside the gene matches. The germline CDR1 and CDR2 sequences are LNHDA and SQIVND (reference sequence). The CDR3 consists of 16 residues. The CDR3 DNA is TGTGCCAGTAGTCATGGACCGGGACTAGCGGGCTACGAGCAGTACTTC. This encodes CASSHGPGLAGYEQYF.

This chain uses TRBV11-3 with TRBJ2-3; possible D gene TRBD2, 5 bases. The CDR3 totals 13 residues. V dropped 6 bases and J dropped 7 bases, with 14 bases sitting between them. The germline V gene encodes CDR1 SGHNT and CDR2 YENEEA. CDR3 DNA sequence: TGTGCCAGCAGAGAGGGCCTAGGAAATACGCAGTATTTT. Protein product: CASREGLGNTQYF. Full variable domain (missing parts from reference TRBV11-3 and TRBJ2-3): EAGVVQSPRYKIIEKKQPVAFWCNPISGHNTLYWYLQNLGQGPELLIRYENEEAVDDSQLPKDRFSAERLKGVDSTLKIQPAELGDSAVYLCASREGLGNTQYFGPGTRLTVL.

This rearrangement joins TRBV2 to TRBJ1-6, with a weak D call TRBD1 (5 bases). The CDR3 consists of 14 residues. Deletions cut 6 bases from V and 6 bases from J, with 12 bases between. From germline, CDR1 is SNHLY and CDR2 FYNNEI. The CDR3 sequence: CASSRDRLNSPLHF. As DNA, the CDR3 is TGTGCCAGCAGCAGGGACCGACTTAATTCACCCCTCCACTTT.

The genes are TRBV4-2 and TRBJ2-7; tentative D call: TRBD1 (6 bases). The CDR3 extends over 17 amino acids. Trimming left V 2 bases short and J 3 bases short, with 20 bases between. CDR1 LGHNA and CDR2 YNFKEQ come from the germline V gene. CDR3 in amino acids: CASSQRSSGAGIYEQYF. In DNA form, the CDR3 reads TGTGCCAGCAGCCAAAGATCGTCAGGGGCAGGCATCTACGAGCAGTACTTC.

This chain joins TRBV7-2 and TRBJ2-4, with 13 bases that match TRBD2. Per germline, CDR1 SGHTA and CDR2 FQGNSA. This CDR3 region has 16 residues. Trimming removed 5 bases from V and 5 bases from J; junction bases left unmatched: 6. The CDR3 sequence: CASSLQGLAGQNIQYF. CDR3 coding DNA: TGTGCCAGCAGCCTCCAGGGACTAGCGGGGCAAAACATTCAGTACTTC.

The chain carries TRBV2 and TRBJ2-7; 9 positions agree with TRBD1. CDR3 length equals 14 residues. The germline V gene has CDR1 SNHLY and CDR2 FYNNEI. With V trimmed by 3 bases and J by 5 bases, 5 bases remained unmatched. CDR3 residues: CASSERDRADEQYF. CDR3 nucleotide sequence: TGTGCCAGCAGTGAGCGGGACAGGGCTGACGAGCAGTACTTC. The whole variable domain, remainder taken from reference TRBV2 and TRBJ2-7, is EPEVTQTPSHQVTQMGQEVILRCVPISNHLYFYWYRQILGQKVEFLVSFYNNEISEKSEIFDDQFSVERPDGSNFTLKIRSTKLEDSAMYFCASSERDRADEQYFGPGTRLTVT.

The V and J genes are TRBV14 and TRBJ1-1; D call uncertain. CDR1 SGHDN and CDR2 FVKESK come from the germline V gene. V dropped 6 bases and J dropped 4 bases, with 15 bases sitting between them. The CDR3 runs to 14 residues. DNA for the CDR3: TGTGCCAGCAGTGTATTACCTCGCGGCACTGAAGCTTTCTTT. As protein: CASSVLPRGTEAFF.